This TCR beta chain was found in a study of T cell repertoires in cytomegalovirus infection. The wider study: The authors relied on CMV epitopes, both recently identified HLA-C-restricted and well-studied HLA-B-restricted. Public TCR beta signatures marked donors with CMV infection and the matching HLA.

General observations from the study: Dominant in the ex vivo response were TCR beta clonotypes restricted by HLA-C and specific for CMV. There were carriers of CMV plus the relevant HLA, and cumulative public TCR beta family frequency identified them.

On this clonotype: Its antigen remains unknown.

V was shortened by 7 bases and J by 6 bases, with 10 bases between the two germline ends. The CDR3 totals 12 residues. TCRdb reprocessed the reads with MiXCR, giving one entry per CDR3 protein. The table lists hundreds of thousands of distinct CDR3 sequences, around a third of them singletons, with about 18% in the top ten. Source: cultured PBMCs, taken from culture after CMV antigen stimulation. The chain has TRBV12-3 or TRBV12-4 and TRBJ2-1; unclear D gene. The clonotype comes from a human donor in good health (CMV status not recorded). Some clones in this sample may be carry-over from other donors' samples. The CDR3 spells CASTKGSNEQFF. The CDR3 DNA is TGTGCCAGCACAAAGGGCTCCAATGAGCAGTTCTTC.